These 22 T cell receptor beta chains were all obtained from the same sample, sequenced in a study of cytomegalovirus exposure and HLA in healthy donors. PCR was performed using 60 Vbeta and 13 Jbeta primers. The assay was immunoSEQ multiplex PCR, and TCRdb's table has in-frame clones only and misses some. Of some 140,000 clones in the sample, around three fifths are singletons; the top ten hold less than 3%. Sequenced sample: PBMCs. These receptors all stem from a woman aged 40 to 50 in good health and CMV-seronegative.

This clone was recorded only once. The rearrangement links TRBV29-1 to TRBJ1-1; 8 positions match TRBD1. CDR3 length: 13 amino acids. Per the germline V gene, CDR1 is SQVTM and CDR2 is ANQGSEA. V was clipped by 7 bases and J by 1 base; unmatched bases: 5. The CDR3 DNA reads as TGCAGCGCGCCAGGGGGCCCGAACACTGAAGCTTTCTTT. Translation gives CSAPGGPNTEAFF.

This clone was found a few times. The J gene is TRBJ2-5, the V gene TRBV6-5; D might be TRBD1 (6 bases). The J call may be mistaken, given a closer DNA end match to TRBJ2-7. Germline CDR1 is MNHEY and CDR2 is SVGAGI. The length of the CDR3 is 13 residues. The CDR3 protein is CASSQTGVTEQYF. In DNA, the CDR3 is TGTGCCAGCAGCCAGACAGGAGTAACCGAGCAGTACTTC.

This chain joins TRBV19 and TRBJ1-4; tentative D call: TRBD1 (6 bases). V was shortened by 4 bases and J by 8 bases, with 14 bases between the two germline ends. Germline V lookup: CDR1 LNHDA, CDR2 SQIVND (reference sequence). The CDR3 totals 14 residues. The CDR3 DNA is TGTGCCAGTAGTAGGAGACAGGTTGACGAAAAACTGTTTTTT. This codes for CASSRRQVDEKLFF.

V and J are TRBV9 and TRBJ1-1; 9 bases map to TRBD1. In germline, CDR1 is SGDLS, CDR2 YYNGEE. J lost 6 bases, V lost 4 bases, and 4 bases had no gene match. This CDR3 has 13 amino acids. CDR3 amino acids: CASSPGTGPEAFF. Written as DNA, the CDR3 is TGTGCCAGCAGCCCCGGGACAGGGCCTGAAGCTTTCTTT.

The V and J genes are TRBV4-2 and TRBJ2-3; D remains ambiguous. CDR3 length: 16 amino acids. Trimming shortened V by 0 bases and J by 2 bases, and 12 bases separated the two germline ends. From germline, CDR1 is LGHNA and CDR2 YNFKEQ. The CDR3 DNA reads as TGTGCCAGCAGCCAAGATCAGGTGGGCCACACAGATACGCAGTATTTT. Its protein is CASSQDQVGHTDTQYF.

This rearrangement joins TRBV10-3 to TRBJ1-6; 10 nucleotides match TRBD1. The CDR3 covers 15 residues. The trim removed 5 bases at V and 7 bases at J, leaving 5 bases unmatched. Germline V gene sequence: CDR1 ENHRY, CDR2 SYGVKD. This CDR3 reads CAISPRTGGNSPLHF. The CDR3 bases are TGTGCCATCAGTCCAAGGACAGGGGGGAATTCACCCCTCCACTTT.

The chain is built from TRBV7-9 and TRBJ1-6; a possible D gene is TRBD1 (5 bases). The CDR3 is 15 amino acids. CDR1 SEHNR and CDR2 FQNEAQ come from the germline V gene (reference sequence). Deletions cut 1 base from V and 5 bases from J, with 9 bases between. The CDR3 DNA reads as TGTGCCAGCAGCTTAGGGGGCTGGGATAATTCACCCCTCCACTTT. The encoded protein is CASSLGGWDNSPLHF.

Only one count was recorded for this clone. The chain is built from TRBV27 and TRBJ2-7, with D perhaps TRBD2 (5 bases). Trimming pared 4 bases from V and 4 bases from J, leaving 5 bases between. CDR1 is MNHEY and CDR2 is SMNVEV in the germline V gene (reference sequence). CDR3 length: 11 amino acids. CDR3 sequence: CASSSGYEQYF. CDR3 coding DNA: TGTGCCAGCAGTTCGGGGTACGAGCAGTACTTC.

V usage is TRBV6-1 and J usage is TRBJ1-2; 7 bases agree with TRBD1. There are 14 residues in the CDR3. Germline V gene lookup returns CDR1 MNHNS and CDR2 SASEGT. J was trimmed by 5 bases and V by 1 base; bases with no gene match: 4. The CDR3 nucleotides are TGTGCCAGCAGTGAAGGGGACAGTTCTTATGGCTACACCTTC. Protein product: CASSEGDSSYGYTF.

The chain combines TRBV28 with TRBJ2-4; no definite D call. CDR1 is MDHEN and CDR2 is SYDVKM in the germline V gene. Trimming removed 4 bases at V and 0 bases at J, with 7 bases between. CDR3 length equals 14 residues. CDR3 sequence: CASSYGAAKNIQYF. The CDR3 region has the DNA TGTGCCAGCAGTTACGGAGCAGCCAAAAACATTCAGTACTTC.

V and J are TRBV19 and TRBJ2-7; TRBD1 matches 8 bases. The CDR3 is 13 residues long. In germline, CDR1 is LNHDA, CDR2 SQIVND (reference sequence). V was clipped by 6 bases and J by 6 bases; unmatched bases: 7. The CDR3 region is CASSPTGAGEQYF. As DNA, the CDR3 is TGTGCCAGTAGCCCGACAGGGGCGGGCGAGCAGTACTTC.

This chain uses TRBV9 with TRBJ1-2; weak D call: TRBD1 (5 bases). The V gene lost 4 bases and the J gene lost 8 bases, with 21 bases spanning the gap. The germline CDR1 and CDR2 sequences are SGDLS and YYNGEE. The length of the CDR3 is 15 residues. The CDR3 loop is CASSPHGGGEGGYTF. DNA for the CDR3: TGTGCCAGCAGCCCCCACGGCGGGGGGGAGGGGGGCTACACCTTC.

The CDR3 loop is CASSTADRVAPTEAFF. In DNA form, the CDR3 reads TGTGCCAGCAGTACCGCGGACAGGGTGGCCCCCACTGAAGCTTTCTTT. The rearrangement joins TRBV27 to TRBJ1-1; 8 bases line up with TRBD1. V lost 5 bases, J lost 4 bases, and 12 bases stayed unmatched. The CDR3 has 16 amino acids. Germline V CDR1 and CDR2: MNHEY, SMNVEV (reference sequence).

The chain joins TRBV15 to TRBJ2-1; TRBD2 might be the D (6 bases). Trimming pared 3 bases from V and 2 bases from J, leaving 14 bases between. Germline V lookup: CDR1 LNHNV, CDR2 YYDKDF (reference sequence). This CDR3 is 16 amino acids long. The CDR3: CATSREGRTPYNEQFF. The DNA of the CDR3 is TGTGCCACCAGCAGGGAGGGGAGGACCCCCTACAATGAGCAGTTCTTC.

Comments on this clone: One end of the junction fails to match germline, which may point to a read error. CDR3 in DNA: TGTGCCAGCAGGTCGGACAGGACTATATTGCCCCAGCACTTT. It translates to CASRSDRTILPQHF. The chain carries TRBV6-6 and TRBJ1-5, with 7 bases identical to TRBD1. The CDR3 extends over 14 amino acids. Per the germline V gene, CDR1 is MNHNY and CDR2 is SVGAGI (reference sequence).

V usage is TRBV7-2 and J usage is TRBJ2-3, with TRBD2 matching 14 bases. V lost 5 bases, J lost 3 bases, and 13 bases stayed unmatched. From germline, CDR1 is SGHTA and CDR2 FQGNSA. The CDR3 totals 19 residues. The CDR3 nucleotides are TGTGCCAGCAGCCCGATACGGTGGACTAGCGGGGGGCTTACAGATACGCAGTATTTT. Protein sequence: CASSPIRWTSGGLTDTQYF.

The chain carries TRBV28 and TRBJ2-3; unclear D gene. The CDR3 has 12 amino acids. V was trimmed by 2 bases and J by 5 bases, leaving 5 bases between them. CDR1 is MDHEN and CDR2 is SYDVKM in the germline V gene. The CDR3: CASSLTRDTQYF. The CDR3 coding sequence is TGTGCCAGCAGTTTAACCAGAGATACGCAGTATTTT.

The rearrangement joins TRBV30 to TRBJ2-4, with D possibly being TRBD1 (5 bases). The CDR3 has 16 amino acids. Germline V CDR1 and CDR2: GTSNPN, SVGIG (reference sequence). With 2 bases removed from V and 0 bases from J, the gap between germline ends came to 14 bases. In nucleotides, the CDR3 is TGTGCCTGGAGTCCCCCGCAGGGCGTAGCCAAAAACATTCAGTACTTC. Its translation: CAWSPPQGVAKNIQYF. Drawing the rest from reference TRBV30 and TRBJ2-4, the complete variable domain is SQTIHQWPATLVQPVGSPLSLECTVEGTSNPNLYWYRQAAGRGLQLLFYSVGIGQISSEVPQNLSASRPQDRQFILSSKKLLLSDSGFYLCAWSPPQGVAKNIQYFGAGTRLSVL.

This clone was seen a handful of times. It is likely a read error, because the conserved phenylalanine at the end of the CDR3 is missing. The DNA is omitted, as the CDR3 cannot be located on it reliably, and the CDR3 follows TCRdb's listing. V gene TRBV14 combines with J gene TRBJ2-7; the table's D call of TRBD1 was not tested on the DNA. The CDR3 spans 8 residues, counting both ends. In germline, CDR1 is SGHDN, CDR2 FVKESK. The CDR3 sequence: CASSPPGA.

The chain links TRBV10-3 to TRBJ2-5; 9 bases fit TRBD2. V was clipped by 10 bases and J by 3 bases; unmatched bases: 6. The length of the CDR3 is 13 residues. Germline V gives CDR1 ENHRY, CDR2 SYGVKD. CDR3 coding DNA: TGTGCCACGACTAGCGGTCTGGAAGAGACCCAGTACTTC. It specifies CATTSGLEETQYF.

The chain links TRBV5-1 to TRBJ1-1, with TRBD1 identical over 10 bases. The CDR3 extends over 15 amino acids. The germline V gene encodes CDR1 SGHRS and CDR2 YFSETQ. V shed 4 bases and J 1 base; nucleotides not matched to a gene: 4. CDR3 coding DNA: TGCGCCAGCAGCATCGGACAGGGGGGGAACACTGAAGCTTTCTTT. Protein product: CASSIGQGGNTEAFF.

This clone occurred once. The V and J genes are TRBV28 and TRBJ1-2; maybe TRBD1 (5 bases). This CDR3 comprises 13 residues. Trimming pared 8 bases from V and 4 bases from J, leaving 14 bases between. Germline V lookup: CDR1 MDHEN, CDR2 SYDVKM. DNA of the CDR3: TGTGCCAGCCGAGAGACAGCCTTCTATGGCTACACCTTC. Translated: CASRETAFYGYTF.